Following are 23 T cell receptor beta chains from one sample sequenced in a study of CD4 T cells in relation to SARS-CoV-2 and coronaviruses. The antigens of these receptors remain unknown. The unexposed donors gave CD4+ T cells in about 2010-2019, prior to COVID-19. The cells were cultured for about ten days before CD4+ T cells were isolated. Some clones are missing from TCRdb's copy, which holds only in-frame ones; the method was immunoSEQ multiplex PCR. The sample carries roughly 20,000 clones, about 69% recorded once. The sequencing input was CD4+ T cells from PBMCs, cultured in vitro. The receptors here all came from a human donor in good health.

The chain employs TRBV4-2 and TRBJ2-5; D not resolved. This CDR3 has 14 residues. Germline loops: CDR1 LGHNA, CDR2 YNFKEQ. V was cut by 0 bases and J by 13 bases, with 18 bases left in between. CDR3 DNA sequence: TGTGCCAGCAGCCAAGACCATGGGCCACTACCACGGTACTTC. Translating it yields CASSQDHGPLPRYF.

V and J are TRBV3-1 (or the pseudogene TRBV3-2) and TRBJ1-2; weak D call: TRBD1 (6 bases). Trimming left V 3 bases short and J 0 bases short, with 11 bases between. CDR3 size: 15 residues. Germline-derived CDR1 and CDR2 are LGHDT and YNNKEL (reference sequence). The CDR3 loop is CASSHQRTANYGYTF. The CDR3 bases are TGTGCCAGCAGCCATCAACGGACAGCTAACTATGGCTACACCTTC.

V is TRBV5-1 and J is TRBJ1-3; no reliable D call. Deletions cut 4 bases from V and 0 bases from J, with 8 bases between. CDR1 SGHRS and CDR2 YFSETQ come from the germline V gene. The CDR3 covers 14 residues. Here the CDR3 reads CASSPDYSGNTIYF. CDR3 DNA sequence: TGCGCCAGCAGCCCGGATTACTCTGGAAACACCATATATTTT.

This chain joins TRBV12-3 or TRBV12-4 and TRBJ1-1; no reliable D call. With 4 bases removed from V and 8 bases from J, the gap between germline ends came to 8 bases. The CDR3 has 11 amino acids. The CDR3 nucleotides read TGTGCCAGCAGTTCGACCTGGGAAGCTTTCTTT. Amino acids: CASSSTWEAFF.

The genes are TRBV2 and TRBJ1-6; D is uncertain. V lost 9 bases, J lost 0 bases, and 12 bases lay in between. CDR3 length: 15 residues. Germline lookup yields CDR1 SNHLY and CDR2 FYNNEI. CDR3 residues: CARGEIGSYNSPLHF. The CDR3 nucleotides are TGTGCCAGAGGCGAGATTGGCTCCTATAATTCACCCCTCCACTTT. The full variable domain, in which reference TRBV2 and TRBJ1-6 provide the parts outside the CDR3, is EPEVTQTPSHQVTQMGQEVILRCVPISNHLYFYWYRQILGQKVEFLVSFYNNEISEKSEIFDDQFSVERPDGSNFTLKIRSTKLEDSAMYFCARGEIGSYNSPLHFGNGTRLTVT.

The chain carries TRBV5-4 and TRBJ1-2; D not certain. In germline, CDR1 is SGHNT, CDR2 YYREEE (reference sequence). V was pared by 3 bases and J by 2 bases, with 11 bases between. This CDR3 has 14 amino acids. The CDR3 nucleotides read TGTGCCAGCAGCTCGGACCCCGGAAACTATGGCTACACCTTC. Translated, it gives CASSSDPGNYGYTF.

The CDR3 loop is CASRGGRTHNEQFF. CDR3 DNA: TGTGCCAGCAGAGGGGGCAGGACACACAATGAGCAGTTCTTC. This chain uses TRBV7-9 with TRBJ2-1; 7 bases match TRBD1. V lost 6 bases to trimming and J lost 5 bases; unmatched junction nucleotides: 7. CDR1 and CDR2 from the germline V gene are SEHNR and FQNEAQ (reference sequence). The CDR3 totals 14 residues. Using reference TRBV7-9 and TRBJ2-1 for the parts outside the CDR3, the full variable domain is DTGVSQNPRHKITKRGQNVTFRCDPISEHNRLYWYRQTLGQGPEFLTYFQNEAQLEKSRLLSDRFSAERPKGSFSTLEIQRTEQGDSAMYLCASRGGRTHNEQFFGPGTRLTVL.

This clone was seen only a few times. The chain carries TRBV6-2 or TRBV6-3 and TRBJ2-1, with 9 bases lining up with TRBD2. V shed 0 bases, J shed 8 bases, and the junction held 8 bases outside the gene matches. CDR1 MNHEY and CDR2 SVGEGT come from the germline V gene. This CDR3 is 16 amino acids long. DNA of the CDR3: TGTGCCAGCAGTTACTCTTTGGCGGGGGGGCGCGATGAGCAGTTCTTC. Encoded protein: CASSYSLAGGRDEQFF.

The chain employs TRBV18 and TRBJ2-2; no firm D call. The V gene lost 0 bases and the J gene lost 1 base, with 9 bases spanning the gap. The CDR3 is 16 amino acids. Germline V CDR1 and CDR2: KGHSH, LQKENI. This chain's CDR3 is CASSPPVAGNTGELFF. DNA for the CDR3: TGTGCCAGCTCACCACCGGTGGCAGGGAACACCGGGGAGCTGTTTTTT.

This chain uses TRBV6-2 or TRBV6-3 with TRBJ1-1; D is unclear. The V end was cut by 2 bases, the J end by 11 bases, with 12 bases between. CDR3 size: 12 residues. Looked up from germline, CDR1 is MNHEY and CDR2 is SVGEGT. This CDR3 is CASSYEYHGAFF. The DNA of the CDR3 is TGTGCCAGCAGTTACGAGTACCATGGGGCTTTCTTT.

The J gene is TRBJ2-7, the V gene TRBV5-1; the match to TRBD1 covers 10 bases. Looked up from germline, CDR1 is SGHRS and CDR2 is YFSETQ. This CDR3 is 15 amino acids long. V was clipped by 4 bases and J by 4 bases; unmatched bases: 8. The CDR3 DNA sequence: TGCGCCAGCAGCCAGAACCCGGGACAGGGGTACGAGCAGTACTTC. Residues: CASSQNPGQGYEQYF.

This clone was seen only once. This sequence joins TRBV11-3 and TRBJ1-4, with 11 bases that match TRBD1. Germline-derived CDR1 and CDR2 are SGHNT and YENEEA. V shed 3 bases, J shed 2 bases, and the junction held 5 bases outside the gene matches. The CDR3 contains 17 residues. In nucleotides, the CDR3 is TGTGCCAGCAGCTTTACTCGGGACAGGGGGACTAATGAAAAACTGTTTTTT. Its protein product is CASSFTRDRGTNEKLFF.

V gene TRBV19 combines with J gene TRBJ1-1, with no clear D. Germline V gene sequence: CDR1 LNHDA, CDR2 SQIVND (reference sequence). This CDR3 contains 11 residues. With 6 bases removed from V and 7 bases from J, the gap between germline ends came to 9 bases. The CDR3 loop reads CASSNDREAFF. DNA for the CDR3: TGTGCCAGTAGCAACGACCGTGAAGCTTTCTTT.

This chain joins TRBV10-3 and TRBJ2-7; D remains unclear. Looked up from germline, CDR1 is ENHRY and CDR2 is SYGVKD. Trimming cost V 0 bases and J 5 bases, with 11 bases left between them. CDR3 length equals 14 residues. The CDR3 DNA is TGTGCCATCAGTGAGTCCTGGCAGGCAAACGAGCAGTACTTC. Translation: CAISESWQANEQYF.

V is TRBV11-2 and J is TRBJ2-7; 7 nucleotides line up with TRBD1. Germline CDR1 and CDR2: SGHAT and FQNNGV. CDR3 length: 12 amino acids. The V gene end was trimmed by 5 bases and the J gene end by 10 bases; junction bases not matched to a gene: 8. CDR3 nucleotides: TGTGCCAGCAGCCTATTCCGGGACAGTCAGTACTTC. Translation: CASSLFRDSQYF. The full variable domain, its missing parts supplied by reference TRBV11-2 and TRBJ2-7, is EAGVAQSPRYKIIEKRQSVAFWCNPISGHATLYWYQQILGQGPKLLIQFQNNGVVDDSQLPKDRFSAERLKGVDSTLKIQPAKLEDSAVYLCASSLFRDSQYFGPGTRLTVT.

The rearrangement joins TRBV25-1 to TRBJ1-1; D may be TRBD1 (6 bases). Germline CDR1 and CDR2: MGHDK and SYGVNS. This CDR3 is 15 amino acids long. Trimming removed 2 bases from V and 4 bases from J, with 14 bases in between. Written as DNA, the CDR3 is TGTGCCAGCAGTGAAGATAAGGGGGTAGGCACTGAAGCTTTCTTT. It translates to CASSEDKGVGTEAFF.

Remarks on this clone: A read error may produce the germline difference seen at one junction end. The chain couples TRBV7-7 to TRBJ2-5, with D perhaps being TRBD1 or TRBD2 (5 bases each). The CDR3 totals 14 residues. The germline V gene encodes CDR1 SSHAT and CDR2 FNYEAQ (reference sequence). CDR3 nucleotides: TGTGCTAGCAGCCGACGGGACCGCGGGGAGACCCAGTACTTC. Translation gives CASSRRDRGETQYF.

Only a few counts were recorded for this clone. In DNA, the CDR3 is TGCGCCAGCAGCCTCCAAGAGGGGGCTGAAGCTTTCTTT. This codes for CASSLQEGAEAFF. The V call is TRBV4-3, the J call TRBJ1-1, with D possibly matching TRBD1 (6 bases). The germline V and J ends were trimmed by 4 bases and 6 bases, with 12 bases remaining between them. The CDR3 is made up of 13 amino acids. Germline loops: CDR1 LGHNA, CDR2 YSLEER.

J is TRBJ2-7 and V is TRBV25-1; 9 bases match TRBD1. Germline values: CDR1 MGHDK, CDR2 SYGVNS. The CDR3 is 14 residues long. After removal of 2 bases from V and 7 bases from J, the junction contained 6 bases not matched to a gene. This chain's CDR3 is CASSEPGQGREQYF. Here the CDR3 DNA reads TGTGCCAGCAGTGAACCGGGACAGGGCAGGGAGCAGTACTTC.

This clone has just a few counts. Here the CDR3 reads CASSLALGPHNEQFF. The CDR3 DNA reads TGTGCCAGCAGCTTAGCGCTAGGCCCGCACAATGAGCAGTTCTTC. V is TRBV7-9 and J is TRBJ2-1; D gene ambiguous. The V and J ends lost 0 bases and 5 bases respectively, with 11 bases between them. In germline, CDR1 is SEHNR, CDR2 FQNEAQ (reference sequence). This CDR3 is 15 amino acids long.

The chain carries TRBV27 and TRBJ1-3; D ambiguous. V was shortened by 2 bases and J by 0 bases, with 8 bases between the two germline ends. There are 15 residues in the CDR3. Germline loops: CDR1 MNHEY, CDR2 SMNVEV (reference sequence). The CDR3 is CASSLIPLSGNTIYF. Written as DNA, the CDR3 is TGTGCCAGCAGTTTAATCCCCCTCTCTGGAAACACCATATATTTT.

The chain recombines TRBV19 with TRBJ2-1; TRBD2 agrees at 12 bases. V was pared by 6 bases and J by 4 bases, with 4 bases of the junction left unmatched. This CDR3 spans 15 amino acids. Germline CDR1 LNHDA, CDR2 SQIVND (reference sequence). CDR3 DNA: TGTGCCAGTAGCGGGACTAGCGGGTCATACAATGAGCAGTTCTTC. Translated: CASSGTSGSYNEQFF. The entire variable domain, with the rest obtained from reference TRBV19 and TRBJ2-1, is as follows: DGGITQSPKYLFRKEGQNVTLSCEQNLNHDAMYWYRQDPGQGLRLIYYSQIVNDFQKGDIAEGYSVSREKKESFPLTVTSAQKNPTAFYLCASSGTSGSYNEQFFGPGTRLTVL.

The rearrangement links TRBV5-1 to TRBJ2-3, with 8 bases matching TRBD1. V was clipped by 4 bases and J by 6 bases; unmatched bases: 7. CDR3 length equals 14 residues. Germline V gene lookup returns CDR1 SGHRS and CDR2 YFSETQ. The CDR3 DNA sequence: TGCGCCAGCAGCATGGGACAGGATGTGGATACGCAGTATTTT. Its translation: CASSMGQDVDTQYF.